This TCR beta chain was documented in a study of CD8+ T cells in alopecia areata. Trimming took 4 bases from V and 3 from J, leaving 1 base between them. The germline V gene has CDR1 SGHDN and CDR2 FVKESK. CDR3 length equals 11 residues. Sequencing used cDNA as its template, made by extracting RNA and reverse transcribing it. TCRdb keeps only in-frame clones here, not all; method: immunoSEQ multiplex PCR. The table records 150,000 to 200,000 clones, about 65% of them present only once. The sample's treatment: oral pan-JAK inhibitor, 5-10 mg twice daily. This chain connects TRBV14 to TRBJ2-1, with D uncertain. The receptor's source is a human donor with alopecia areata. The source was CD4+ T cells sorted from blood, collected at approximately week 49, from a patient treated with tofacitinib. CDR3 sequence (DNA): TGTGCCAGCAGCCGCTACAATGAGCAGTTCTTC. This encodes CASSRYNEQFF.